The following is a TCR beta chain sequence with its context. The age range of participants was 18 to 89 years, with residence in about two dozen US areas. A case of COVID-19 had been met by exposed participants within 2 weeks before study entry. The assay was immunoSEQ multiplex PCR, and TCRdb's table has in-frame clones only and misses some. In the table there are some 300,000 clones, roughly 90% of which are singletons. These data come from a study of blood T cell repertoires in COVID-19. Across the study: Some COVID-19 samples were acute and others convalescent; all came from the United States, Italy and Spain. PBMCs, B-cell-depleted T cells, or T cells were the source of the cDNA or gDNA that made up the material.

There are 15 residues in the CDR3. CDR1 and CDR2 (germline): SGHTS, YDEGEE. Unmatched junction bases numbered 10, after V lost 4 bases and J lost 10 bases. The clonotype comes from a woman under 40 who had been exposed to COVID-19. Sequences were obtained from PBMCs or T cells enriched from blood (not recorded which). The chain has TRBV5-8 and TRBJ1-6, with 8 bases that match TRBD1. DNA of the CDR3: TGTGCCAGCAGCCTATATCAGGGGGCAGGGTCACCCCTCCACTTT. It codes for CASSLYQGAGSPLHF.